This T cell receptor beta chain derives from a study of blood T cells in healthy people across ages. Total RNA, at least 5.5 micrograms per sample, was extracted from PBMCs. A second PCR, run for about 6 to 12 cycles, used a sample-barcoded 5' primer plus a J-beta primer mix. All cDNA molecules were each tagged by a template-switch adaptor with 12 random nucleotides. TCRdb re-called the 5' RACE reads through MiXCR, storing one row per CDR3 protein. The table has over 1,500,000 distinct CDR3 sequences, around half seen once; the top ten hold less than 2.5%. CDR3 length: 17 amino acids. Germline loops: CDR1 SNHLY, CDR2 FYNNEI. Trimming took off 0 bases at V and 0 bases at J, with 9 bases between the two ends. The table lists this clonotype with a few counts.

Sequencing used blood. The V and J genes are TRBV2 and TRBJ2-6; D remains unclear. The clonotype was recovered from a woman between 40 and 55 years old in good health. In DNA, the CDR3 is TGTGCCAGCAGTGAAGCGCTTAGGTTCTCTGGGGCCAACGTCCTGACTTTC. As protein: CASSEALRFSGANVLTF.